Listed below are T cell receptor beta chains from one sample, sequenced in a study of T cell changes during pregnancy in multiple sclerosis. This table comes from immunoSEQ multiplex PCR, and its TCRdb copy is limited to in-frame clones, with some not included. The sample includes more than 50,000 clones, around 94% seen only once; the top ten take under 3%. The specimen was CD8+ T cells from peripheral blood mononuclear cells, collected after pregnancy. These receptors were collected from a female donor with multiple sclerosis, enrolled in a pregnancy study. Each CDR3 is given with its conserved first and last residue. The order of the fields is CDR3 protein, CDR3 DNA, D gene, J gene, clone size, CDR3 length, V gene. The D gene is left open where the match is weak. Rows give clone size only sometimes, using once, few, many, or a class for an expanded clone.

CDR3: CASSTSTGGNEKLFF; DNA: TGTGCCAGTTCGACCTCGACAGGGGGAAATGAAAAACTGTTTTTT; D: TRBD1; J: TRBJ1-4; size: NA; length: 15; V: TRBV19
CDR3: CASSLGRSYNEQFF; DNA: TGTGCCAGCAGCCTTGGGAGATCCTACAATGAGCAGTTCTTC; D: NA; J: TRBJ2-1; size: NA; length: 14; V: TRBV9
CDR3: CASSGSGQRATYEQYF; DNA: TGTGCCAGCAGTGGCTCAGGGCAAAGGGCAACCTACGAGCAGTACTTC; D: NA; J: TRBJ2-7; size: NA; length: 16; V: TRBV25-1
CDR3: CASSPAQGFAGANVLTF; DNA: TGTGCCAGCAGCCCCGCACAGGGGTTCGCTGGGGCCAACGTCCTGACTTTC; D: TRBD1; J: TRBJ2-6; size: NA; length: 17; V: TRBV5-4
CDR3: CASSAGNSYNEQFF; DNA: TGTGCCAGTTCAGCAGGCAACTCCTACAATGAGCAGTTCTTC; D: NA; J: TRBJ2-1; size: NA; length: 14; V: TRBV19
CDR3: CASSLRLAGAYQETQYF; DNA: TGTGCCAGCAGCTTAAGGCTAGCGGGAGCTTATCAAGAGACCCAGTACTTC; D: TRBD2; J: TRBJ2-5; size: NA; length: 17; V: TRBV5-6
CDR3: CASSGGTPTYEQYF; DNA: TGTGCCAGCAGTGGTGGGACACCGACCTACGAGCAGTACTTC; D: NA; J: TRBJ2-7; size: few; length: 14; V: TRBV25-1
CDR3: CASTQTGATNEKLFF; DNA: TGTGCCAGCACCCAGACGGGAGCAACTAATGAAAAACTGTTTTTT; D: NA; J: TRBJ1-4; size: NA; length: 15; V: TRBV9
CDR3: CASSLDAGVYNEQFF; DNA: TGCGCCAGCAGCTTGGACGCGGGAGTCTACAATGAGCAGTTCTTC; D: TRBD2; J: TRBJ2-1; size: NA; length: 15; V: TRBV5-1
CDR3: CASSSGTGHEQYF; DNA: TGTGCCAGCAGTTCCGGGACAGGGCACGAGCAGTACTTC; D: TRBD1; J: TRBJ2-7; size: NA; length: 13; V: TRBV6-5
CDR3: CASSQDGGPGELFF; DNA: TGTGCCAGCAGCCAAGATGGAGGACCCGGGGAGCTGTTTTTT; D: NA; J: TRBJ2-2; size: NA; length: 14; V: TRBV4-2
CDR3: CASSYGSGKTEAFF; DNA: TGTGCCAGCAGTTACGGTAGCGGGAAAACTGAAGCTTTCTTT; D: NA; J: TRBJ1-1; size: NA; length: 14; V: TRBV6-5
CDR3: CASSPPSSYEQYF; DNA: TGTGCCAGCTCACCACCCAGTTCCTACGAGCAGTACTTC; D: NA; J: TRBJ2-7; size: NA; length: 13; V: TRBV18
CDR3: CASSPGLAGGPSTDTQYF; DNA: TGCGCCAGCAGCCCGGGACTAGCGGGAGGGCCTAGCACAGATACGCAGTATTTT; D: TRBD2; J: TRBJ2-3; size: NA; length: 18; V: TRBV4-1
CDR3: CASSQLGEGAGLYEQYF; DNA: TGTGCCAGCAGCCAATTGGGTGAGGGAGCGGGCCTTTACGAGCAGTACTTC; D: NA; J: TRBJ2-7; size: NA; length: 17; V: TRBV16
CDR3: CASTITEGTATYEQYF; DNA: TGTGCCAGCACCATAACCGAAGGGACAGCCACCTACGAGCAGTACTTC; D: TRBD1; J: TRBJ2-7; size: NA; length: 16; V: TRBV7-9
CDR3: CAWSSGTGYDEQYF; DNA: TGTGCCTGGAGTTCCGGGACAGGGTACGACGAGCAGTACTTC; D: TRBD1; J: TRBJ2-7; size: NA; length: 14; V: TRBV30
CDR3: CASSQDPGRADTQYF; DNA: TGTGCCAGCAGCCAAGATCCTGGGCGGGCAGATACGCAGTATTTT; D: NA; J: TRBJ2-3; size: NA; length: 15; V: TRBV4-2
CDR3: CASSSATSGSVMGETQYF; DNA: TGTGCCAGCAGTTCCGCGACTAGCGGGAGTGTTATGGGAGAGACCCAGTACTTC; D: TRBD2; J: TRBJ2-5; size: NA; length: 18; V: TRBV27
CDR3: CASSKQGGLTRRILYEQYF; DNA: TGTGCCAGCAGCAAGCAAGGGGGTTTAACTAGACGGATACTCTACGAGCAGTACTTC; D: NA; J: TRBJ2-7; size: once; length: 19; V: TRBV21-1
CDR3: CASSPGSYNEQFF; DNA: TGCGCCAGCAGCCCCGGGTCCTACAATGAGCAGTTCTTC; D: NA; J: TRBJ2-1; size: NA; length: 13; V: TRBV4-1
CDR3: CASSQSVRAGELFF; DNA: TGCGCCAGCAGCCAATCGGTGAGGGCCGGGGAGCTGTTTTTT; D: NA; J: TRBJ2-2; size: once; length: 14; V: TRBV4-1
CDR3: CASSQDRSGDTQYF; DNA: TGCGCCAGCAGCCAAGATCGGTCCGGAGATACGCAGTATTTT; D: NA; J: TRBJ2-3; size: once; length: 14; V: TRBV4-3
CDR3: CASSQTGPGQPQHF; DNA: TGTGCCAGTAGCCAGACAGGGCCAGGACAGCCCCAGCATTTT; D: TRBD1; J: TRBJ1-5; size: NA; length: 14; V: TRBV19
CDR3: CASSEYSGALNYEQYF; DNA: TGTGCCAGCAGCGAATACAGCGGGGCTCTCAACTACGAGCAGTACTTC; D: TRBD2; J: TRBJ2-7; size: NA; length: 16; V: TRBV27
CDR3: CASSYRATSNQPQHF; DNA: TGCGCCAGCAGCTACAGGGCGACTAGCAATCAGCCCCAGCATTTT; D: NA; J: TRBJ1-5; size: once; length: 15; V: TRBV4-1
CDR3: CASSGLAGENEQFF; DNA: TGTGCCAGCAGTGGACTAGCGGGAGAAAATGAGCAGTTCTTC; D: TRBD2; J: TRBJ2-1; size: NA; length: 14; V: TRBV2
CDR3: CASSQDYAGNYETQYF; DNA: TGCGCCAGCAGCCAAGATTATGCAGGGAATTATGAGACCCAGTACTTC; D: NA; J: TRBJ2-5; size: NA; length: 16; V: TRBV4-1
CDR3: CASSYAGLAAPGDQYF; DNA: TGTGCCAGCAGTTACGCGGGACTAGCGGCGCCGGGGGACCAGTACTTC; D: TRBD2; J: TRBJ2-5; size: NA; length: 16; V: TRBV6-5
CDR3: CASSAQSGVAGTYEQYF; DNA: TGCGCCAGCAGCGCTCAATCTGGGGTAGCGGGCACCTACGAGCAGTACTTC; D: TRBD2; J: TRBJ2-7; size: NA; length: 17; V: TRBV4-1
CDR3: CASSSRDGDYGYTF; DNA: TGTGCCAGCAGCTCCCGAGACGGAGACTATGGCTACACCTTC; D: NA; J: TRBJ1-2; size: NA; length: 14; V: TRBV9
CDR3: CASSLVPVSEQYF; DNA: TGTGCCAGCAGTTTAGTTCCTGTCAGCGAGCAGTACTTC; D: NA; J: TRBJ2-7; size: NA; length: 13; V: TRBV27
CDR3: CASSLGELSSGNTIYF; DNA: TGTGCCAGCAGTTTAGGTGAGCTGAGCTCTGGAAACACCATATATTTT; D: NA; J: TRBJ1-3; size: once; length: 16; V: TRBV28
CDR3: CASAPPQGHQGYTF; DNA: TGCGCCAGCGCCCCCCCACAGGGACATCAAGGCTACACCTTC; D: NA; J: TRBJ1-2; size: NA; length: 14; V: TRBV5-1
CDR3: CASSPTGKAPGEAFF; DNA: TGTGCCAGCAGCCCCACGGGGAAGGCTCCTGGGGAAGCTTTCTTT; D: NA; J: TRBJ1-1; size: NA; length: 15; V: TRBV28
CDR3: CASSPGLNYEQYF; DNA: TGTGCCAGTAGTCCGGGACTTAACTACGAGCAGTACTTC; D: NA; J: TRBJ2-7; size: NA; length: 13; V: TRBV19
CDR3: CAISESLGLGVGNIQYF; DNA: TGTGCCATCAGTGAGTCGTTGGGACTAGGGGTCGGAAACATTCAGTACTTC; D: TRBD2; J: TRBJ2-4; size: NA; length: 17; V: TRBV10-3
CDR3: CASSLSGEQYF; DNA: TGTGCCAGCAGCTTATCGGGAGAGCAGTACTTC; D: NA; J: TRBJ2-7; size: once; length: 11; V: TRBV7-9
CDR3: CASSLRGAYNEQFF; DNA: TGTGCCAGCAGTTTACGGGGGGCCTACAATGAGCAGTTCTTC; D: TRBD2; J: TRBJ2-1; size: NA; length: 14; V: TRBV27
CDR3: CASSWGTGEQYF; DNA: TGTGCCAGCAGCTGGGGGACAGGCGAGCAGTACTTC; D: TRBD1; J: TRBJ2-7; size: NA; length: 12; V: TRBV5-4
CDR3: CASSSHREEEKLFF; DNA: TGCGCCAGCAGCTCACACAGGGAAGAAGAAAAACTGTTTTTT; D: NA; J: TRBJ1-4; size: NA; length: 14; V: TRBV5-1
CDR3: CASSYSNRSPKNIQYF; DNA: TGTGCCAGCAGTTACTCGAATCGGAGTCCCAAAAACATTCAGTACTTC; D: NA; J: TRBJ2-4; size: once; length: 16; V: TRBV6-6
CDR3: CASTGNGNQPQHF; DNA: TGTGCGAGCACAGGGAATGGCAATCAGCCCCAGCATTTT; D: NA; J: TRBJ1-5; size: NA; length: 13; V: TRBV6-4
CDR3: CASSQRGLAGGQWNEQFF; DNA: TGCGCCAGCAGCCAACGCGGACTAGCGGGAGGGCAATGGAATGAGCAGTTCTTC; D: TRBD2; J: TRBJ2-1; size: NA; length: 18; V: TRBV4-1
CDR3: CASSVLAGDVETQYF; DNA: TGTGCCAGCAGCGTTCTAGCGGGAGACGTTGAGACCCAGTACTTC; D: TRBD2; J: TRBJ2-5; size: once; length: 15; V: TRBV7-9
CDR3: CASRPGGMNEQYF; DNA: TGTGCCAGCCGGCCAGGGGGTATGAACGAGCAGTACTTC; D: TRBD1; J: TRBJ2-7; size: once; length: 13; V: TRBV27
CDR3: CSVGQVSYNEQFF; DNA: TGCAGCGTAGGACAGGTCTCCTACAATGAGCAGTTCTTC; D: TRBD1; J: TRBJ2-1; size: NA; length: 13; V: TRBV29-1
CDR3: CASSLYGQGADTEAFF; DNA: TGTGCCAGCAGCTTATATGGACAGGGTGCGGACACTGAAGCTTTCTTT; D: TRBD1; J: TRBJ1-1; size: NA; length: 16; V: TRBV7-2
CDR3: CASSLLAGKGYEQYF; DNA: TGTGCCAGCAGTTTATTGGCAGGAAAAGGCTACGAGCAGTACTTC; D: NA; J: TRBJ2-7; size: NA; length: 15; V: TRBV28
CDR3: CASALAGGGETQYF; DNA: TGTGCCAGTGCTCTGGCGGGAGGGGGGGAGACCCAGTACTTC; D: TRBD2; J: TRBJ2-5; size: NA; length: 14; V: TRBV7-3
CDR3: CASSTDSPYNEQFF; DNA: TGTGCCAGTAGTACGGACAGCCCTTACAATGAGCAGTTCTTC; D: NA; J: TRBJ2-1; size: NA; length: 14; V: TRBV19
CDR3: CASSVGGRGETQYF; DNA: TGTGCCAGCAGCGTAGGTGGACGGGGAGAGACCCAGTACTTC; D: NA; J: TRBJ2-5; size: NA; length: 14; V: TRBV9
CDR3: CASTGTSGSSYEQYF; DNA: TGTGCCAGCACCGGGACTAGCGGTAGCTCCTACGAGCAGTACTTC; D: TRBD2; J: TRBJ2-7; size: NA; length: 15; V: TRBV7-9
CDR3: CASMGRQGMNTGELFF; DNA: TGTGCCAGTATGGGAAGACAGGGTATGAACACCGGGGAGCTGTTTTTT; D: TRBD1; J: TRBJ2-2; size: NA; length: 16; V: TRBV19
CDR3: CASSQAGGLAGENEQFF; DNA: TGTGCCAGCAGCCAAGCAGGGGGACTAGCGGGAGAGAATGAGCAGTTCTTC; D: TRBD2; J: TRBJ2-1; size: NA; length: 17; V: TRBV14
CDR3: CASSDRGGPDTQYF; DNA: TGCGCCAGCAGCGACAGGGGTGGTCCAGATACGCAGTATTTT; D: TRBD1; J: TRBJ2-3; size: NA; length: 14; V: TRBV5-1
CDR3: CASSQEPLREWSYNEQFF; DNA: TGCGCCAGCAGCCAAGAACCATTAAGGGAGTGGTCCTACAATGAGCAGTTCTTC; D: NA; J: TRBJ2-1; size: NA; length: 18; V: TRBV4-1